Sequencing of this T cell receptor (beta chain) was carried out in a study of CD8+CD57+ T cells in acquired aplastic anemia. Overall study context: Sorted CD4+ and CD8+ cells yielded DNA averaging around 3.2 ug. Study-level findings and limits: Patients shared 25 to 35 CD8+ CDR3 sequences with controls.

By flow cytometry, patients selected for sequencing had shown an expansion of CD8+CD57+ cells. Everyone among the patients had severe acquired aplastic anemia. No therapy was given to patients before blood sampling. This clonotype was detected once. What it binds is not known. V was pared by 6 bases and J by 4 bases, with 16 bases between. The CDR3 has 15 residues. Germline values: CDR1 ENHRY, CDR2 SYGVKD. Template material for TCR beta VDJ and CDR3 profiling consisted of genomic DNA. TCRdb called the reads again in MiXCR, with one record for every CDR3 protein. This table has about 200,000 distinct CDR3 sequences, about 60% appearing once.

The rearrangement uses TRBV10-3 and TRBJ1-3; maybe TRBD1 (5 bases). The receptor's source is a human donor with aplastic anemia. Sequenced input: sorted CD4+, CD8+, or CD8+CD57+ T cells (not recorded which) from PBMCs. The CDR3 reads CAISPRQTEGNTIYF. CDR3 coding DNA: TGTGCCATCAGCCCCCGACAGACCGAAGGAAACACCATATATTTT.